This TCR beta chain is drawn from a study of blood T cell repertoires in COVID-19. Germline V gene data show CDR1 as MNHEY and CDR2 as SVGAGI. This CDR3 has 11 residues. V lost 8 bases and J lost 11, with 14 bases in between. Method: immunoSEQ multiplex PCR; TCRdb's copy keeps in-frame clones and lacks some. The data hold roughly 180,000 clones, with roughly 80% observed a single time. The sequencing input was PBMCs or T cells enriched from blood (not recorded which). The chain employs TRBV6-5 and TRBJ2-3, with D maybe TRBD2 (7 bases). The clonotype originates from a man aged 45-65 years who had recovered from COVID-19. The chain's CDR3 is CASGGAGMQYF. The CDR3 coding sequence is TGTGCCAGCGGGGGGGCAGGGATGCAGTATTTT.